This record covers a single T cell receptor beta chain. This sample was included in a study of blood T cell repertoires in COVID-19. Study-level information: The United States, Italy and Spain provided the acute and convalescent COVID-19 samples.

Seattle's enrolled individuals joined amid active infection and were then monitored longitudinally. Generated by immunoSEQ multiplex PCR, the TCRdb table keeps only in-frame clones and is missing some. The data show 200,000 to 250,000 clones, 65% to 85% seen once. This CDR3 has 13 amino acids. Germline CDR1 LGHNT, CDR2 FRNRAP. Trimming took 6 bases from V and 2 from J, leaving 10 bases between them. Sequences were obtained from peripheral blood. The TCR comes from a woman aged 30 to 39 with COVID-19, enrolled during active disease. This chain links TRBV12-5 with TRBJ1-2, with D possibly TRBD1 on 6 matching bases. CDR3 coding DNA: TGTGCTAGTGGCCCGGACAGCAACTATGGCTACACCTTC. This encodes CASGPDSNYGYTF.